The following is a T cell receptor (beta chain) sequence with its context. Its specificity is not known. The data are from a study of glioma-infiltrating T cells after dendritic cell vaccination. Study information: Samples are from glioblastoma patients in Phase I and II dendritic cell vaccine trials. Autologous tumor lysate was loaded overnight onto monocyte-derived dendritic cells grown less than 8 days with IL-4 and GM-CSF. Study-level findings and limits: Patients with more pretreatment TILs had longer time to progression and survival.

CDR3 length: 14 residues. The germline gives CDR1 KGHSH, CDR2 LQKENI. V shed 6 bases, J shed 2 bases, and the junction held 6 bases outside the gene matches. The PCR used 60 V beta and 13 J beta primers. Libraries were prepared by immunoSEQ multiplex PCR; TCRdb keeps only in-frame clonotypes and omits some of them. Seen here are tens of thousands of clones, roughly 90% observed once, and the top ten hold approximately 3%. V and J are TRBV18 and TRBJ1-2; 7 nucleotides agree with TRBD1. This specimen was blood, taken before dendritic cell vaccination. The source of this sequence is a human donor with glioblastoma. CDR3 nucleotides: TGTGCCAGCTCCCCCGGGACAGACAACTATGGCTACACCTTC. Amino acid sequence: CASSPGTDNYGYTF.